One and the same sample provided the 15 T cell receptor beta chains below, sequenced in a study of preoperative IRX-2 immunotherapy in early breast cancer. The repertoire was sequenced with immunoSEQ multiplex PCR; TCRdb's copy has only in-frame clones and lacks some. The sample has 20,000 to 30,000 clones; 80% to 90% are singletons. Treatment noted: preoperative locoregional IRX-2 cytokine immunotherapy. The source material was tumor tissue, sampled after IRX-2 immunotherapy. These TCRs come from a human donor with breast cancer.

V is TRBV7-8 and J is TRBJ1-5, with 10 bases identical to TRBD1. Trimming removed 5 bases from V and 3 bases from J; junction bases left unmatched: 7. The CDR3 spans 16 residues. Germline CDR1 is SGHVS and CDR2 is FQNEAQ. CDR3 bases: TGTGCCAGCAGCCCGCGGGACAGGGGTGTCAATCAGCCCCAGCATTTT. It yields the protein CASSPRDRGVNQPQHF. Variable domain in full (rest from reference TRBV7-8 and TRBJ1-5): GAGVSQSPRYKVAKRGQDVALRCDPISGHVSLFWYQQALGQGPEFLTYFQNEAQLDKSGLPSDRFFAERPEGSVSTLKIQRTQQEDSAVYLCASSPRDRGVNQPQHFGDGTRLSIL.

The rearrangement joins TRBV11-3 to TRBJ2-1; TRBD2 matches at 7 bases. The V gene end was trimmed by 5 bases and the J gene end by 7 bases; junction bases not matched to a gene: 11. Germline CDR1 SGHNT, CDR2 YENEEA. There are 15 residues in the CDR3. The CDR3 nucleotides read TGTGCCAGCAGCCCTACTACTAGCGCCGCTAATGAGCAGTTCTTC. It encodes CASSPTTSAANEQFF.

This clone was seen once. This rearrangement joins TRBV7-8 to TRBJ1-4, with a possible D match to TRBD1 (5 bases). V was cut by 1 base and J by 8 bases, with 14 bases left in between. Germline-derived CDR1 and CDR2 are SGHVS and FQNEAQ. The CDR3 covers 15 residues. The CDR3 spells CASSLGGVGSEKLFF. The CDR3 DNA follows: TGTGCCAGCAGCTTAGGGGGGGTAGGGAGCGAAAAACTGTTTTTT. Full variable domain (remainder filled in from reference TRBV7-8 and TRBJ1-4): GAGVSQSPRYKVAKRGQDVALRCDPISGHVSLFWYQQALGQGPEFLTYFQNEAQLDKSGLPSDRFFAERPEGSVSTLKIQRTQQEDSAVYLCASSLGGVGSEKLFFGSGTQLSVL.

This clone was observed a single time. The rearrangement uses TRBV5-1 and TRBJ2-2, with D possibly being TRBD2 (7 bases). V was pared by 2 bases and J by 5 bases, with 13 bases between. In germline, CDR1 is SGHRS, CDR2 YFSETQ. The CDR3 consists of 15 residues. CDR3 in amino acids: CASSLHREGTGELFF. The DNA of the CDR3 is TGCGCCAGCAGCTTACACAGGGAGGGGACCGGGGAGCTGTTTTTT.

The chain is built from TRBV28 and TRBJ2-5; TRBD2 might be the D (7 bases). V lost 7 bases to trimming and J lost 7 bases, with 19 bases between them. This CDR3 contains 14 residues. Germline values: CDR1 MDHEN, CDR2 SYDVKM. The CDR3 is CASTAGASRGTQYF. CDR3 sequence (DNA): TGTGCCAGCACGGCGGGAGCTAGCAGGGGGACCCAGTACTTC.

The CDR3 DNA is TGCGCCAGCAGCCAAGATGGGAGGGGCTTGGAAAAACTGTTTTTT. This gives the protein CASSQDGRGLEKLFF. J is TRBJ1-4 and V is TRBV4-1, with a possible D match to TRBD1 (5 bases). V was clipped by 0 bases and J by 8 bases, with 13 bases between them. This CDR3 is 15 amino acids long. The germline V gene has CDR1 MGHRA and CDR2 YSYEKL.

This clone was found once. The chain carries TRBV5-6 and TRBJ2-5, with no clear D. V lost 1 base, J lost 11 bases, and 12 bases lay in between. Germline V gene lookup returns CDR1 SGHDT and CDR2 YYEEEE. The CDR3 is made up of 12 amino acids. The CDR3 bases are TGTGCCAGCAGCTTGCGGACCCCTAAGCAGTACTTC. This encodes CASSLRTPKQYF.

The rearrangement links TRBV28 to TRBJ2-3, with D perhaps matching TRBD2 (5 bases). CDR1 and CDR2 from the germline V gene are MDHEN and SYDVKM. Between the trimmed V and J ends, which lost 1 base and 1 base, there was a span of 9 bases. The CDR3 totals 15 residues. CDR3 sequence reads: CASSLSAGGTDTQYF. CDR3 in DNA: TGTGCCAGCAGTTTATCGGCGGGCGGCACAGATACGCAGTATTTT.

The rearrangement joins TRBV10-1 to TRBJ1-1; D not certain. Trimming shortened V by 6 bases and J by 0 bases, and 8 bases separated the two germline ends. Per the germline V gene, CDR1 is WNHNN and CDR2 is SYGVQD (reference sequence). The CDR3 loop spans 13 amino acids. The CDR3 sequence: CASRSGLNTEAFF. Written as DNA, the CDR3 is TGCGCCAGCAGGAGCGGGCTGAACACTGAAGCTTTCTTT.

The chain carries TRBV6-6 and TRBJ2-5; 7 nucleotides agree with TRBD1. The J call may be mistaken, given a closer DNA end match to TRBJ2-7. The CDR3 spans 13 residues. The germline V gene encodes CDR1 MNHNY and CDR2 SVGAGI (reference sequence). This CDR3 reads CASSYGTVYEQYF. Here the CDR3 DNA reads TGTGCCAGCAGTTATGGGACAGTCTACGAGCAGTACTTC.

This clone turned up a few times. CDR3 protein: CASSPSGGTGGTEAFF. CDR3 DNA: TGTGCCAGCAGTCCCTCTGGGGGGACAGGGGGCACTGAAGCTTTCTTT. The chain recombines TRBV27 with TRBJ1-1; 11 nucleotides agree with TRBD1. The CDR3 spans 16 residues. The trim removed 5 bases at V and 4 bases at J, leaving 9 bases unmatched. Germline values: CDR1 MNHEY, CDR2 SMNVEV (reference sequence).

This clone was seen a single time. CDR3 sequence (DNA): TGTGCCAGCAGTCGCGGGACAGATAATTCACCCCTCCACTTT. Translation gives CASSRGTDNSPLHF. The rearrangement uses TRBV7-9 and TRBJ1-6; TRBD1 matches 7 bases. There are 14 residues in the CDR3. From germline, CDR1 is SEHNR and CDR2 FQNEAQ (reference sequence). After removal of 6 bases from V and 5 bases from J, the junction contained 4 bases not matched to a gene.

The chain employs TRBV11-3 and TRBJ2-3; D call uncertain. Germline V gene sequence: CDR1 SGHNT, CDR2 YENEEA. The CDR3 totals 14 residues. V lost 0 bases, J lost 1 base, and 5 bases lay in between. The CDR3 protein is CASSLEGGTDTQYF. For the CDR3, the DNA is TGTGCCAGCAGCTTAGAGGGTGGCACAGATACGCAGTATTTT.

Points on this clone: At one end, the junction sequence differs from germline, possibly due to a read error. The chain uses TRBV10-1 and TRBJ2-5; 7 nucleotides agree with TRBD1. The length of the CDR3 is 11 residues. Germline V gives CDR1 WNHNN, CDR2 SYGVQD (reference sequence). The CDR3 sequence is CASSEVLGTDF. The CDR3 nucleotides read TGCGCCAGCAGTGAAGTCTTAGGGACAGACTTC.

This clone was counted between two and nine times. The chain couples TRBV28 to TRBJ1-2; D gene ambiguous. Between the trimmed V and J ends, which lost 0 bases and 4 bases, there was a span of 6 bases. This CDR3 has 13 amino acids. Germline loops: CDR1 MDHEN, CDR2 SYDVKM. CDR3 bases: TGTGCCAGCAGTTTATGGTCAGGCTATGGCTACACCTTC. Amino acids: CASSLWSGYGYTF.